These 32 T cell receptor beta chains share one sample of origin, sequenced in a study of blood T cell repertoires in COVID-19. Only in-frame clones appear in the TCRdb table, and some are missing; sequencing was by immunoSEQ multiplex PCR. The table lists roughly 280,000 clones, over 85% of them singletons. What was sequenced was PBMCs or T cells enriched from blood (not recorded which). The receptors shown here come from a woman aged 60-75 years who had recovered from COVID-19.

The chain joins TRBV5-1 to TRBJ2-3; 14 nucleotides agree with TRBD2. Germline CDR1 reads SGHRS; CDR2 reads YFSETQ. With 2 bases clipped from V and 6 bases from J, the junction kept 5 bases outside the gene matches. The CDR3 covers 16 residues. In nucleotides, the CDR3 is TGCGCCAGCAGCTTCGGGGGACTAGCGGGGGTGGATACGCAGTATTTT. It codes for CASSFGGLAGVDTQYF.

The chain recombines TRBV28 with TRBJ1-1; 9 bases match TRBD1. CDR1 and CDR2 from the germline V gene are MDHEN and SYDVKM. J was trimmed by 10 bases and V by 6 bases; bases with no gene match: 6. The CDR3 totals 12 residues. The CDR3 is CASSGTGIAAFF. Written as DNA, the CDR3 is TGTGCCAGCAGCGGGACAGGGATCGCAGCTTTCTTT.

The chain is built from TRBV2 and TRBJ1-2; 8 bases agree with TRBD1. The V gene end was trimmed by 6 bases and the J gene end by 12 bases; junction bases not matched to a gene: 12. The CDR3 has 13 residues. The germline gives CDR1 SNHLY, CDR2 FYNNEI. The DNA of the CDR3 is TGTGCCAGCAGAAAAGGGACAGGTCCTACCCACACCTTC. Protein: CASRKGTGPTHTF. The variable domain in full, with the rest retrieved from reference TRBV2 and TRBJ1-2, is EPEVTQTPSHQVTQMGQEVILRCVPISNHLYFYWYRQILGQKVEFLVSFYNNEISEKSEIFDDQFSVERPDGSNFTLKIRSTKLEDSAMYFCASRKGTGPTHTFGSGTRLTVV.

The CDR3: CASSSTGSSGNTIYF. The CDR3, as DNA: TGTGCCAGCAGCTCAACAGGGTCGTCTGGAAACACCATATATTTT. This rearrangement joins TRBV5-4 to TRBJ1-3, with D perhaps TRBD1 (6 bases). The CDR3 has 15 amino acids. CDR1 and CDR2 (germline): SGHNT, YYREEE (reference sequence). Trimming cost V 3 bases and J 1 base, with 11 bases left between them.

Only a few counts were recorded for this clone. V is TRBV2 and J is TRBJ2-7, with 11 bases lining up with TRBD1. CDR1 is SNHLY and CDR2 is FYNNEI in the germline V gene. The CDR3 runs 15 residues. With V trimmed by 6 bases and J by 4 bases, 8 bases remained unmatched. CDR3 residues: CASRPGQGATYEQYF. The CDR3 DNA is TGTGCCAGCAGACCCGGACAGGGGGCCACTTACGAGCAGTACTTC.

The chain recombines TRBV6-5 with TRBJ2-5, with D uncertain. V gave up 7 bases and J gave up 4 bases, with 19 bases separating them. The CDR3 spans 15 residues. Germline values: CDR1 MNHEY, CDR2 SVGAGI. CDR3 nucleotides: TGTGCCAGCACCGCGTTTCCCGGCCCTAGAGAGACCCAGTACTTC. Translated: CASTAFPGPRETQYF.

The gene calls are TRBV6-5 and TRBJ2-3; the match to TRBD2 covers 8 bases. Germline V gene lookup returns CDR1 MNHEY and CDR2 SVGAGI. CDR3 length equals 13 residues. Unmatched junction bases numbered 6, after V lost 6 bases and J lost 7 bases. CDR3 sequence: CASSREGLNTQYF. CDR3 DNA: TGTGCCAGCAGCCGGGAGGGCCTGAATACGCAGTATTTT.

The V gene is TRBV9, the J gene TRBJ2-7; D is uncertain. The germline CDR1 and CDR2 sequences are SGDLS and YYNGEE. This CDR3 comprises 14 residues. V was clipped by 2 bases and J by 0 bases, with 9 bases between them. The CDR3 spells CASSVSGGSYEQYF. CDR3 bases: TGTGCCAGCAGCGTTTCCGGCGGCTCCTACGAGCAGTACTTC.

The rearrangement uses TRBV5-1 and TRBJ1-6; D is unresolved. The CDR3 has 16 amino acids. Germline V gene lookup returns CDR1 SGHRS and CDR2 YFSETQ. V was clipped by 0 bases and J by 3 bases, with 10 bases between them. CDR3 in DNA: TGCGCCAGCAGCTTGGCGGGAGCGGACTATAATTCACCCCTCCACTTT. Translated: CASSLAGADYNSPLHF.

The chain is built from TRBV11-2 and TRBJ2-5; 8 bases agree with TRBD2. The CDR3 consists of 17 residues. J gave up 0 bases and V 1 base, and 7 bases lay outside the gene matches. Germline V gene data show CDR1 as SGHAT and CDR2 as FQNNGV. CDR3 residues: CASSLGDGGAYQETQYF. DNA for the CDR3: TGTGCCAGCAGCTTAGGGGACGGGGGGGCATACCAAGAGACCCAGTACTTC.

The genes are TRBV27 and TRBJ2-7; 7 bases fit TRBD2. This CDR3 is built from 14 residues. Germline values: CDR1 MNHEY, CDR2 SMNVEV (reference sequence). Unmatched junction bases numbered 7, after V lost 8 bases and J lost 0 bases. Here the CDR3 DNA reads TGTGCCAGCGAAAAGCGGGGAAGCTCCTACGAGCAGTACTTC. Its translation is CASEKRGSSYEQYF.

This chain uses TRBV5-8 with TRBJ2-5; D is perhaps TRBD1 (7 bases). V was trimmed by 7 bases and J by 5 bases, leaving 21 bases between them. Germline-derived CDR1 and CDR2 are SGHTS and YDEGEE. The CDR3 contains 15 residues. This CDR3 reads CASGTSTGDRETQYF. The CDR3 bases are TGTGCCAGCGGGACTTCTACAGGGGATAGGGAGACCCAGTACTTC. Together with reference TRBV5-8 and TRBJ2-5, the CDR3 gives the full variable domain: EAGVTQSPTHLIKTRGQQATLRCSPISGHTSVYWYQQALGLGLQFLLWYDEGEERNRGNFPPRFSGRQFPNYSSELNVNALELEDSALYLCASGTSTGDRETQYFGPGTRLLVL.

This clone was seen only once. The chain recombines TRBV5-1 with TRBJ2-5; D is possibly TRBD1 (5 bases). The V and J ends lost 6 bases and 2 bases respectively, with 8 bases between them. The germline V gene has CDR1 SGHRS and CDR2 YFSETQ. The CDR3 runs to 12 residues. The CDR3 region has the DNA TGCGCCAGCACCCAGGGTCAAGAGACCCAGTACTTC. It is translated as CASTQGQETQYF.

This sequence joins TRBV9 and TRBJ1-6; D is uncertain. The V and J ends lost 4 bases and 7 bases respectively, with 12 bases between them. Germline-derived CDR1 and CDR2 are SGDLS and YYNGEE. There are 14 residues in the CDR3. The CDR3 DNA reads as TGTGCCAGCAGCTCAGGAGGTGGAAATTCACCCCTCCACTTT. Amino acid sequence: CASSSGGGNSPLHF.

As to this clone: This CDR3 is also generated by other DNA sequences in the sample. V is TRBV19 and J is TRBJ1-5; the match to TRBD1 covers 7 bases. The CDR3 extends over 14 amino acids. Trimming at V came to 4 bases and at J to 2 bases, leaving 2 bases not matched to a gene. CDR1 and CDR2 from the germline V gene are LNHDA and SQIVND (reference sequence). CDR3 coding DNA: TGTGCCAGTAGTACAGGACAGGGCAATCAGCCCCAGCATTTT. Translated: CASSTGQGNQPQHF.

The genes are TRBV5-8 and TRBJ1-5; D remains ambiguous. The CDR3 has 11 amino acids. Germline V gene lookup returns CDR1 SGHTS and CDR2 YDEGEE. The V gene lost 0 bases and the J gene lost 7 bases, with 2 bases spanning the gap. DNA for the CDR3: TGTGCCAGCAGCTTGGTACAGCCCCAGCATTTT. This gives the protein CASSLVQPQHF.

The gene calls are TRBV9 and TRBJ2-5; D is ambiguous. Germline V gene sequence: CDR1 SGDLS, CDR2 YYNGEE. The CDR3 is 14 amino acids. V lost 0 bases and J 4 bases, leaving 10 bases between the germline ends. This chain's CDR3 is CASSVGGLGETQYF. CDR3 in DNA: TGTGCCAGCAGCGTAGGAGGTCTAGGAGAGACCCAGTACTTC.

This clone was seen a handful of times. The rearrangement joins TRBV2 to TRBJ2-2, with D possibly being TRBD2 (6 bases). Germline loops: CDR1 SNHLY, CDR2 FYNNEI. Between the trimmed V and J ends, which lost 1 base and 2 bases, there was a span of 8 bases. The CDR3 spans 15 residues. CDR3 coding DNA: TGTGCCAGCAGTGAAGAGCGGGTCAACACCGGGGAGCTGTTTTTT. Residues: CASSEERVNTGELFF.

This rearrangement joins TRBV3-1 (or the pseudogene TRBV3-2) to TRBJ2-2; D might be TRBD1 (6 bases). V was cut by 1 base and J by 4 bases, with 10 bases left in between. CDR1 LGHDT and CDR2 YNNKEL come from the germline V gene (reference sequence). This CDR3 region has 15 residues. The CDR3 is CASSQAGVGTGELFF. The DNA of the CDR3 is TGTGCCAGCAGCCAAGCAGGGGTCGGCACCGGGGAGCTGTTTTTT.

The chain employs TRBV19 and TRBJ2-7; D call uncertain. V was shortened by 1 base and J by 0 bases, with 13 bases between the two germline ends. The CDR3 covers 16 residues. Germline-derived CDR1 and CDR2 are LNHDA and SQIVND (reference sequence). The DNA of the CDR3 is TGTGCCAGTAGTATAGTTTCGGCAGGCCGCTCCTACGAGCAGTACTTC. Translated, it gives CASSIVSAGRSYEQYF.

The chain carries TRBV11-2 and TRBJ2-7; 8 nucleotides agree with TRBD2. The junction had 4 bases not matched to a gene; V was cut back by 1 base and J by 2 bases. The CDR3 length is 15 residues. CDR1 and CDR2 (germline): SGHAT, FQNNGV. The CDR3 DNA sequence: TGTGCCAGCAGCTTAGCGGGAGGGCGAACCTACGAGCAGTACTTC. Translated: CASSLAGGRTYEQYF.

V usage is TRBV3-1 (or the pseudogene TRBV3-2) and J usage is TRBJ1-5; maybe TRBD1 (5 bases). This CDR3 is 13 amino acids long. V lost 2 bases to trimming and J lost 7 bases, with 9 bases between them. CDR1 and CDR2 from the germline V gene are LGHDT and YNNKEL (reference sequence). The CDR3 nucleotides are TGTGCCAGCAGCCAAATGGCAGGGCAGCCCCAGCATTTT. Protein sequence: CASSQMAGQPQHF.

The chain links TRBV12-5 to TRBJ1-3; D remains ambiguous. Trimming took 6 bases from V and 4 from J, leaving 7 bases between them. The CDR3 has 12 residues. Germline values: CDR1 LGHNT, CDR2 FRNRAP. The CDR3 loop reads CASGRQGNTIYF. For the CDR3, the DNA is TGTGCTAGTGGCCGACAAGGAAACACCATATATTTT.

V gene TRBV10-3 combines with J gene TRBJ2-3; D perhaps matches TRBD2 (6 bases). The CDR3 length is 16 residues. Looked up from germline, CDR1 is ENHRY and CDR2 is SYGVKD. The V end was cut by 3 bases, the J end by 5 bases, with 18 bases between. The CDR3 sequence is CAISESVAALRDTQYF. DNA of the CDR3: TGTGCCATCAGTGAAAGTGTAGCGGCCCTGAGAGATACGCAGTATTTT.

The DNA for the CDR3 is TGTGCCACCAGCAGAGAGTGGCCCAACCTCCACTTT. Translation: CATSREWPNLHF. The chain carries TRBV15 and TRBJ1-6; D is uncertain. V gave up 0 bases and J gave up 15 bases, with 9 bases separating them. Per the germline V gene, CDR1 is LNHNV and CDR2 is YYDKDF (reference sequence). This CDR3 is built from 12 residues.

With respect to this clone: At one end, the junction sequence differs from germline, possibly due to a read error. The chain links TRBV7-3 to TRBJ2-3; no clear D. Germline loops: CDR1 SGHTA, CDR2 FQGTGA. The CDR3 sequence is 13 residues long. The CDR3 DNA reads TGTGCCAGCAGCCTAACAGCACCCGATACGCAGTATTTT. Translation: CASSLTAPDTQYF. The full variable domain, its missing parts supplied by reference TRBV7-3 and TRBJ2-3, is GAGVSQTPSNKVTEKGKYVELRCDPISGHTALYWYRQSLGQGPEFLIYFQGTGAADDSGLPNDRFFAVRPEGSVSTLKIQRTERGDSAVYLCASSLTAPDTQYFGPGTRLTVL.

The chain employs TRBV7-3 and TRBJ1-6; 7 bases match TRBD1. Per the germline V gene, CDR1 is SGHTA and CDR2 is FQGTGA. Germline trimming cut 4 bases from V and 10 bases from J; bases unmatched to any gene: 7. The CDR3 contains 14 residues. The CDR3 sequence: CASSSQGNLSPLHF. As DNA, the CDR3 is TGTGCCAGCAGCTCACAGGGGAATTTGTCACCCCTCCACTTT.

The genes are TRBV3-1 (or the pseudogene TRBV3-2) and TRBJ1-4; 8 positions match TRBD1. The germline gives CDR1 LGHDT, CDR2 YNNKEL (reference sequence). CDR3 length equals 15 residues. J was trimmed by 6 bases and V by 5 bases; bases with no gene match: 8. The DNA for the CDR3 is TGTGCCAGCAGCAACAGGGGGAAGATCGATGAAAAACTGTTTTTT. Amino acid sequence: CASSNRGKIDEKLFF.

The CDR3 bases are TGTGCCACCGGAGCGTCAACTAATGAAAAACTGTTTTTT. Translating gives CATGASTNEKLFF. The chain links TRBV19 to TRBJ1-4, with unresolved D. The V gene's germline CDR1 is LNHDA and CDR2 SQIVND (reference sequence). CDR3 length: 13 amino acids. V lost 10 bases and J lost 0, with 9 bases in between.

The chain combines TRBV19 with TRBJ1-2; no firm D call. Trimming shortened V by 3 bases and J by 8 bases, and 13 bases separated the two germline ends. Germline V gives CDR1 LNHDA, CDR2 SQIVND (reference sequence). The CDR3 runs 13 residues. The CDR3 region has the DNA TGTGCCAGTAGTATGTGGGGAGTTGGGGGCTACACCTTC. Its translation is CASSMWGVGGYTF.

The genes are TRBV6-1 and TRBJ1-6; a weak D match, TRBD1 (5 bases). The ends were cut back, 0 bases at V and 10 bases at J, with 10 bases in the middle. The CDR3 contains 14 residues. Germline CDR1 MNHNS, CDR2 SASEGT. CDR3 amino acids: CASSEAGGGSPLHF. The CDR3 DNA reads as TGTGCCAGCAGTGAAGCGGGGGGGGGATCACCCCTCCACTTT.

This rearrangement joins TRBV19 to TRBJ1-5; 7 nucleotides align to TRBD1. This CDR3 comprises 13 residues. With 7 bases clipped from V and 5 bases from J, the junction kept 5 bases outside the gene matches. The V gene's germline CDR1 is LNHDA and CDR2 SQIVND (reference sequence). This chain's CDR3 is CASNRDSYQPQHF. CDR3 coding DNA: TGTGCCAGTAACAGGGACAGTTATCAGCCCCAGCATTTT.